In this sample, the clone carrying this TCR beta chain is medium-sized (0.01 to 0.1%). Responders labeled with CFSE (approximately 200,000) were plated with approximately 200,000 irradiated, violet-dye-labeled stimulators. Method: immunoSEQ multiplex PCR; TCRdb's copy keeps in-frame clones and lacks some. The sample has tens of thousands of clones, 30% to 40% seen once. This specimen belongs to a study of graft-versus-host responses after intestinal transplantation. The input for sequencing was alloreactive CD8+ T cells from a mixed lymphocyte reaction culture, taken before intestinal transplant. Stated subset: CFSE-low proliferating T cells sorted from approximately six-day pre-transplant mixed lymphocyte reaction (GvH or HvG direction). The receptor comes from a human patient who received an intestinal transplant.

The CDR3 sequence is CASSPGLAAYEQYF. The CDR3 DNA follows: TGTGCCAGTAGTCCGGGACTAGCGGCCTACGAGCAGTACTTC. The V and J genes are TRBV19 and TRBJ2-7; 11 bases agree with TRBD2. Germline trimming cut 5 bases from V and 2 bases from J; bases unmatched to any gene: 2. Germline CDR1 and CDR2: LNHDA and SQIVND (reference sequence). The CDR3 length is 14 residues.